This entry describes one TCR beta chain. This sample was taken from a study of blood T cell repertoires in COVID-19. As for the study in general: T cells, B-cell-depleted T cells, or PBMCs supplied cDNA or gDNA.

In the source study's methods: Researchers report that nucleated cell counts were estimated from reference gene primer amplification. Clones were read by immunoSEQ multiplex PCR, and TCRdb kept only the in-frame ones, dropping some. V and J calls and clone size are as listed in that table; D and trimming were resolved from the DNA. The sample has about 34,000 clones, 90% seen once; the top ten hold approximately 41%. Germline V gene lookup returns CDR1 SEHNR and CDR2 FQNEAQ (reference sequence). CDR3 length: 13 residues. After removal of 5 bases from V and 9 bases from J, the junction contained 8 bases not matched to a gene.

The sequencing sample was made of peripheral blood. The source of this sequence is a man between 60 and 75 years old with active or convalescent COVID-19. The chain carries TRBV7-9 and TRBJ2-7; TRBD1 matches 9 bases. CDR3 loop: CASSKTGGPRQYF. The CDR3 DNA follows: TGTGCCAGCAGCAAAACAGGGGGCCCTCGGCAGTACTTC.